Reported below is one T cell receptor beta chain. The data derive from a study of blood T cell repertoires in COVID-19. Method: immunoSEQ multiplex PCR; TCRdb's copy keeps in-frame clones and lacks some. The table lists about 86,000 clones, roughly four fifths of them singletons. This CDR3 is 11 amino acids long. J gave up 6 bases and V 5 bases, and 3 bases lay outside the gene matches. CDR1 is SQVTM, CDR2 ANQGSEA, per germline. V gene TRBV29-1 combines with J gene TRBJ1-2; 7 positions agree with TRBD1. This TCR was sampled from a woman of 80 years or more with acute or convalescent COVID-19. Sequencing was done on a sample of peripheral blood. The CDR3 loop reads CSVTGTDGYTF. CDR3 nucleotide sequence: TGCAGCGTTACCGGGACAGATGGCTACACCTTC.